The 24 T cell receptor beta chains reported below all come from one sample, sequenced in a study of blood T cell repertoires in COVID-19. Clones were sequenced by immunoSEQ multiplex PCR, and TCRdb holds only the in-frame ones, with some missing. The sample has roughly 43,000 clones; around nine tenths are singletons. Sequencing was performed on peripheral blood. These receptors were obtained from a human donor in a cohort sampled during active COVID-19.

The genes are TRBV4-1 and TRBJ1-2; D not certain. Germline V gene lookup returns CDR1 MGHRA and CDR2 YSYEKL. The length of the CDR3 is 17 residues. With 0 bases removed from V and 3 bases from J, the gap between germline ends came to 17 bases. In DNA, the CDR3 is TGCGCCAGCAGCCAAGAGTCCCGGCGGGGTGGGGACTATGGCTACACCTTC. Its protein is CASSQESRRGGDYGYTF.

This rearrangement joins TRBV4-2 to TRBJ2-1; weak D call: TRBD2 (6 bases). The germline V gene encodes CDR1 LGHNA and CDR2 YNFKEQ. The CDR3 spans 13 residues. Between the trimmed V and J ends, which lost 8 bases and 5 bases, there was a span of 13 bases. The CDR3 coding sequence is TGTGCCAGCCGGGGAGGACCAGACAATGAGCAGTTCTTC. Its protein is CASRGGPDNEQFF.

The chain has TRBV5-8 and TRBJ2-7; TRBD1 is a possible D gene (5 bases). CDR1 is SGHTS, CDR2 YDEGEE, per germline. The V end was cut by 2 bases, the J end by 1 base, with 7 bases between. CDR3 length: 13 amino acids. For the CDR3, the DNA is TGTGCCAGCAGCTTCCAGGGTTCCTACGAGCAGTACTTC. Its translation is CASSFQGSYEQYF.

The chain couples TRBV5-1 to TRBJ1-5; D unclear. Germline values: CDR1 SGHRS, CDR2 YFSETQ. The CDR3 runs 13 residues. Trimming took 0 bases from V and 4 from J, leaving 5 bases between them. The CDR3 region is CASSLDQNQPQHF. The CDR3 nucleotides are TGCGCCAGCAGCTTGGACCAGAATCAGCCCCAGCATTTT.

The chain uses TRBV27 and TRBJ2-1; D gene uncertain. The CDR3 extends over 13 amino acids. Germline V gene lookup returns CDR1 MNHEY and CDR2 SMNVEV (reference sequence). V was shortened by 2 bases and J by 5 bases, with 7 bases between the two germline ends. As DNA, the CDR3 is TGTGCCAGCAGTTTAGGGCTCAACAATGAGCAGTTCTTC. Amino acids: CASSLGLNNEQFF.

The chain couples TRBV7-6 to TRBJ2-2; D is perhaps TRBD2 (5 bases). Trimming removed 1 base from V and 6 bases from J, with 15 bases in between. CDR3 size: 16 residues. In germline, CDR1 is SGHVS, CDR2 FNYEAQ. The CDR3 spells CASSLVLGDSAGELFF. Here the CDR3 DNA reads TGTGCCAGCAGCTTAGTACTAGGCGATTCTGCCGGGGAGCTGTTTTTT.

V gene TRBV13 combines with J gene TRBJ2-7; TRBD1 matches at 10 bases. The germline V gene has CDR1 PRHDT and CDR2 FYEKMQ (reference sequence). V was clipped by 4 bases and J by 4 bases; unmatched bases: 4. This CDR3 has 14 residues. The CDR3 region has the DNA TGTGCCAGCAGCTCGGACAGGGGGTTATACGAGCAGTACTTC. This translates into CASSSDRGLYEQYF.

This sequence joins TRBV10-1 and TRBJ2-7; 8 bases map to TRBD2. Germline V CDR1 and CDR2: WNHNN, SYGVQD (reference sequence). V lost 4 bases, J lost 4 bases, and 6 bases stayed unmatched. There are 14 residues in the CDR3. In DNA, the CDR3 is TGCGCCAGCAGTGCGGTCAGCGGGAGTTACGAGCAGTACTTC. It encodes CASSAVSGSYEQYF.

The chain uses TRBV29-1 and TRBJ2-1; TRBD2 aligns across 9 bases. CDR1 and CDR2 (germline): SQVTM, ANQGSEA. After removal of 3 bases from V and 7 bases from J, the junction contained 4 bases not matched to a gene. The CDR3 consists of 13 residues. CDR3 in DNA: TGCAGCGTTGAGCTAGCGGGAAGGAATGAGCAGTTCTTC. Translating it yields CSVELAGRNEQFF.

The genes are TRBV9 and TRBJ2-1; D not resolved. The V gene lost 4 bases and the J gene lost 6 bases, with 11 bases spanning the gap. The CDR3 covers 13 residues. Germline V CDR1 and CDR2: SGDLS, YYNGEE. The CDR3 protein is CASSTRQTNEQFF. CDR3 bases: TGTGCCAGCAGCACAAGACAAACCAATGAGCAGTTCTTC.

This chain joins TRBV12-3 or TRBV12-4 and TRBJ1-6; the match to TRBD1 covers 8 bases. V trimming: 5 bases; J trimming: 15 bases; junction bases outside the gene matches: 6. CDR3 length equals 12 residues. The CDR3 here is CASSADRVLLHF. Written as DNA, the CDR3 is TGTGCCAGCAGTGCGGACAGGGTTCTCCTCCACTTT.

The rearrangement joins TRBV12-3 or TRBV12-4 to TRBJ2-7; no firm D call. The CDR3 loop spans 12 amino acids. V lost 0 bases and J 4 bases, leaving 4 bases between the germline ends. The CDR3 DNA follows: TGTGCCAGCAGTTTAGCGCGATACGAGCAGTACTTC. This sequence encodes CASSLARYEQYF.

The genes are TRBV9 and TRBJ1-5, with a tentative D call TRBD1 (5 bases). Trimming took off 3 bases at V and 1 base at J, with 8 bases between the two ends. Germline loops: CDR1 SGDLS, CDR2 YYNGEE. This CDR3 is built from 14 residues. The CDR3 protein is CASSDSGSNQPQHF. Written as DNA, the CDR3 is TGTGCCAGCAGCGACTCAGGGAGCAATCAGCCCCAGCATTTT. Supplemented by reference TRBV9 and TRBJ1-5, the full variable domain reads DSGVTQTPKHLITATGQRVTLRCSPRSGDLSVYWYQQSLDQGLQFLIQYYNGEERAKGNILERFSAQQFPDLHSELNLSSLELGDSALYFCASSDSGSNQPQHFGDGTRLSIL.

The V call is TRBV28, the J call TRBJ2-1, with TRBD1 as a possible D gene (6 bases). Germline V CDR1 and CDR2: MDHEN, SYDVKM. V was shortened by 5 bases and J by 7 bases, with 21 bases between the two germline ends. The CDR3 has 16 amino acids. CDR3 DNA: TGTGCCAGCAGTACCTTGGACAGCCTGGGGAAAAATGAGCAGTTCTTC. Amino acid sequence: CASSTLDSLGKNEQFF. The full variable domain, with the rest looked up from reference TRBV28 and TRBJ2-1, is DVKVTQSSRYLVKRTGEKVFLECVQDMDHENMFWYRQDPGLGLRLIYFSYDVKMKEKGDIPEGYSVSREKKERFSLILESASTNQTSMYLCASSTLDSLGKNEQFFGPGTRLTVL.

The J gene is TRBJ2-7, the V gene TRBV28; TRBD2 matches at 15 bases. CDR3 length equals 15 residues. Germline V gene sequence: CDR1 MDHEN, CDR2 SYDVKM. V lost 6 bases, J lost 3 bases, and 3 bases stayed unmatched. CDR3: CASREGLAGGYEQYF. CDR3 nucleotide sequence: TGTGCCAGCAGAGAGGGACTAGCGGGAGGCTACGAGCAGTACTTC.

The chain couples TRBV5-1 to TRBJ2-5, with 12 nucleotides matching TRBD2. This CDR3 region has 15 residues. Trimming at V came to 1 base and at J to 6 bases, leaving 4 bases not matched to a gene. Germline V CDR1 and CDR2: SGHRS, YFSETQ. The CDR3 is CASSLTGLAGQTQYF. As DNA, the CDR3 is TGCGCCAGCAGCTTGACGGGACTAGCGGGTCAGACCCAGTACTTC.

V gene TRBV12-5 combines with J gene TRBJ1-2; D is possibly TRBD1 (6 bases). CDR3 length equals 14 residues. Trimming took off 3 bases at V and 4 bases at J, with 12 bases between the two ends. Per germline, CDR1 LGHNT and CDR2 FRNRAP. The CDR3 reads CASGFFGGAYGYTF. The DNA of the CDR3 is TGTGCTAGTGGTTTTTTCGGGGGGGCCTATGGCTACACCTTC.

This clone has just a few counts. This chain links TRBV5-6 with TRBJ2-1; 7 nucleotides match TRBD1. CDR1 SGHDT and CDR2 YYEEEE come from the germline V gene. Losses at the gene ends were 3 bases for V and 4 bases for J; bases not matched to a gene: 10. The CDR3 consists of 16 residues. The CDR3 loop is CASSSPRGRVYNEQFF. CDR3 bases: TGTGCCAGCAGCTCCCCGAGGGGGCGAGTATACAATGAGCAGTTCTTC.

The chain uses TRBV6-1 and TRBJ2-7, with D hard to call. Between the trimmed V and J ends, which lost 0 bases and 2 bases, there was a span of 8 bases. This CDR3 contains 14 residues. CDR1 MNHNS and CDR2 SASEGT come from the germline V gene. CDR3 sequence: CASSEAPRPYEQYF. In DNA, the CDR3 is TGTGCCAGCAGTGAAGCTCCCCGTCCCTACGAGCAGTACTTC.

The chain joins TRBV7-9 to TRBJ2-3, with D tentatively TRBD2 (6 bases). With 4 bases removed from V and 0 bases from J, the gap between germline ends came to 8 bases. Germline assignment: CDR1 SEHNR and CDR2 FQNEAQ (reference sequence). The CDR3 totals 14 residues. CDR3 bases: TGTGCCAGCAGCTCCGGGACTAGCACAGATACGCAGTATTTT. Translated: CASSSGTSTDTQYF.

This chain connects TRBV11-2 to TRBJ2-1, with TRBD2 matching over 9 bases. There are 17 residues in the CDR3. The J segment lost 5 bases and the V segment lost 5 bases, leaving 13 bases of the junction unmatched. Germline V lookup: CDR1 SGHAT, CDR2 FQNNGV. CDR3 sequence: CASSPDGSGRMDNEQFF. The CDR3 DNA sequence: TGTGCCAGCAGCCCAGATGGAAGCGGGAGGATGGACAATGAGCAGTTCTTC.

V is TRBV18 and J is TRBJ1-1, with D possibly TRBD1 on 5 matching bases. The CDR3 is 12 amino acids. The germline V gene has CDR1 KGHSH and CDR2 LQKENI. Deletions cut 3 bases from V and 12 bases from J, with 14 bases between. The CDR3 DNA sequence: TGTGCCAGCTCACCCGGGCAGGGTCAGACTTTCTTT. Protein product: CASSPGQGQTFF.

V and J are TRBV11-1 and TRBJ1-1; D not resolved. Germline V gene lookup returns CDR1 SGHAT and CDR2 FQDESV (reference sequence). This CDR3 has 12 residues. Between the trimmed V and J ends, which lost 2 bases and 4 bases, there was a span of 5 bases. The CDR3 nucleotides read TGTGCCAGCAGCTTAACGGTCACTGAAGCTTTCTTT. The encoded protein is CASSLTVTEAFF.

The V and J genes are TRBV5-1 and TRBJ2-7; 7 bases fit TRBD2. Germline V gives CDR1 SGHRS, CDR2 YFSETQ. V was pared by 5 bases and J by 3 bases, with 8 bases of the junction left unmatched. The CDR3 covers 14 residues. The CDR3, as DNA: TGCGCCAGCAGAGGGACTACAACCAACTACGAGCAGTACTTC. Protein product: CASRGTTTNYEQYF.